This T cell receptor (beta chain) was sequenced during a study of human T cells and chemical hapten exposure. Study context: Each patient's scalp received weekly diphenylcyclopropenone throughout the approximately 23-week study.

TCRdb analysed the RACE reads with MiXCR anew, one entry per CDR3 protein. The sample yields 95,000 to 100,000 distinct CDR3 sequences, 9.5% to 15% seen once. Time point of the sample: patch test 1, 2 weeks after DPC sensitization. Treatment in this sample: therapeutic diphenylcyclopropenone sensitization with weekly scalp DPC. The clonotype originates from a woman aged 40 to 50 with alopecia areata. Some clones in this sample may be carry-over from other donors' samples. The input for sequencing was whole blood, taken in connection with sensitization to the hapten diphenylcyclopropenone (DPC).

Here the CDR3 reads CASSLGASGSNKQYF. For the CDR3, the DNA is TGTGCCAGCAGTTTAGGAGCTAGCGGGTCGAATAAGCAGTACTTC. This chain uses TRBV28 with TRBJ2-7, with TRBD2 identical over 8 bases. V was clipped by 2 bases and J by 8 bases; unmatched bases: 11. Looked up from germline, CDR1 is MDHEN and CDR2 is SYDVKM. The CDR3 loop spans 15 amino acids.